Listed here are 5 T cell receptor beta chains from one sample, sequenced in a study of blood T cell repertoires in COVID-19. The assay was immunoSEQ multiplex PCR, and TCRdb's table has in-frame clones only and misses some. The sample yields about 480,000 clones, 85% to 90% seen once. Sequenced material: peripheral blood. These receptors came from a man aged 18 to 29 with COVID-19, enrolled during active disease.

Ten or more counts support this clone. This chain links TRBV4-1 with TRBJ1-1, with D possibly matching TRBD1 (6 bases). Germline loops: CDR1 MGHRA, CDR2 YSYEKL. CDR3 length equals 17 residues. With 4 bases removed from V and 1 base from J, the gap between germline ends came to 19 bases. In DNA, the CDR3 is TGCGCCAGCAGCCCCTCCCTTTACAGGGATACGAACACTGAAGCTTTCTTT. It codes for CASSPSLYRDTNTEAFF.

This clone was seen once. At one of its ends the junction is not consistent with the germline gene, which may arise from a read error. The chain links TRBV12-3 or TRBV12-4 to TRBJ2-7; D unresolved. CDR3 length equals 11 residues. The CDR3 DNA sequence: TGTGCCAGCAGCTCTACGCCCCCATCAATGTTC. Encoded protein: CASSSTPPSMF.

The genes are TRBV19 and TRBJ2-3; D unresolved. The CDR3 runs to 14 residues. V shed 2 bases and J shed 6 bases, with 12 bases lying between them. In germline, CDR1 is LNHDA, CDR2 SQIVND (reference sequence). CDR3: CASSIIALADTQYF. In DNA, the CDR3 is TGTGCCAGTAGTATAATAGCCTTAGCCGATACGCAGTATTTT. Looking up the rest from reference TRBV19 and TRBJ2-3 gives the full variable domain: DGGITQSPKYLFRKEGQNVTLSCEQNLNHDAMYWYRQDPGQGLRLIYYSQIVNDFQKGDIAEGYSVSREKKESFPLTVTSAQKNPTAFYLCASSIIALADTQYFGPGTRLTVL.

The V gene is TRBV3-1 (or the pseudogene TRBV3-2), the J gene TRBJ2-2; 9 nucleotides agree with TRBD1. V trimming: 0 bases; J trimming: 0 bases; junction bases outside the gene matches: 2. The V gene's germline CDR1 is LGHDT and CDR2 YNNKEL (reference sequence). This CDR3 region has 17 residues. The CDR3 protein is CASSQDNRGPNTGELFF. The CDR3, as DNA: TGTGCCAGCAGCCAAGATAACAGGGGGCCGAACACCGGGGAGCTGTTTTTT.

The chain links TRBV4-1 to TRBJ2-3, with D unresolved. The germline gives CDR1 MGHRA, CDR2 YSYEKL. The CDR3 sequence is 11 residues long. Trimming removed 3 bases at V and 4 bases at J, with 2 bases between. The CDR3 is CASSHSDTQYF. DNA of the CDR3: TGCGCCAGCAGCCACTCAGATACGCAGTATTTT.